The present entry profiles one TCR beta chain with its context. The CDR3 sequence is 14 residues long. The germline CDR1 and CDR2 sequences are MGHRA and YSYEKL. Trimming took 1 base from V and 3 from J, leaving 9 bases between them. This sample is part of a study of blood T cell repertoires in COVID-19. For the study at large: COVID-19 samples, acute and convalescent, were from the United States, Italy and Spain. T cells, B-cell-depleted T cells, or PBMCs provided the cDNA or gDNA that served as material.

As handled by the study authors: Reference gene primers were amplified, and this amplification served to estimate nucleated cell counts. Assay used: immunoSEQ multiplex PCR; TCRdb lists only in-frame clones, some missing. V and J calls and clone size are as listed in that table; D and trimming were resolved from the DNA. The table has roughly 250,000 clones, about nine tenths seen once. Source material: peripheral blood. The origin of this receptor is a woman aged 35 to 49 with acute or convalescent COVID-19. The chain uses TRBV4-1 and TRBJ2-5; D is unresolved. The CDR3 DNA is TGCGCCAGCAGCCAAGGACAAGGAAAAGAGACCCAGTACTTC. Translation gives CASSQGQGKETQYF.